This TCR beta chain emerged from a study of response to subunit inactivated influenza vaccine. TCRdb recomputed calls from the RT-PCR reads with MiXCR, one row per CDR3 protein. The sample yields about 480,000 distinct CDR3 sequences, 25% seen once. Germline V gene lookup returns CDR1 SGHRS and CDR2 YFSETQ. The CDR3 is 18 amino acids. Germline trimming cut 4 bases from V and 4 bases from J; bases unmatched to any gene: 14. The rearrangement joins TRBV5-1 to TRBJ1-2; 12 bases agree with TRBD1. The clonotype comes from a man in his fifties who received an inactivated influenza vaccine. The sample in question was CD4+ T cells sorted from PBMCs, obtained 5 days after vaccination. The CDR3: CASSDLLPGQGAVYGYTF. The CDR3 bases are TGCGCCAGCAGCGACCTTCTACCGGGACAGGGGGCTGTCTATGGCTACACCTTC.